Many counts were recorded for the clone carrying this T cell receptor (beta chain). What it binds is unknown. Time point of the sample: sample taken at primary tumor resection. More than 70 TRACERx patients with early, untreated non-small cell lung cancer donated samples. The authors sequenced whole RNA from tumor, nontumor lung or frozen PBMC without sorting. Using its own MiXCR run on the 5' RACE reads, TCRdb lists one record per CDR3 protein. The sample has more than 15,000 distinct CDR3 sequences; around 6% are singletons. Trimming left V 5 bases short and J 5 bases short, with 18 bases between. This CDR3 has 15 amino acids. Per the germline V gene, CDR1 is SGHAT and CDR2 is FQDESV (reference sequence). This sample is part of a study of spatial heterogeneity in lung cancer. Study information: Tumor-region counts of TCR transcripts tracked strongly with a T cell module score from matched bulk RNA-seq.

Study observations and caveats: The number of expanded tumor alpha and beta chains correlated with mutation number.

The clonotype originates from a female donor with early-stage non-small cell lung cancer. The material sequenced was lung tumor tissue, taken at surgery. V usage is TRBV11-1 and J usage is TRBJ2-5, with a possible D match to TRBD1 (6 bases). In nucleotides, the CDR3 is TGTGCCAGCAGCCCAGGACAGATTTTTATGGAGACCCAGTACTTC. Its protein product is CASSPGQIFMETQYF.